Listed here are 16 T cell receptor beta chains from one sample, sequenced in a study of blood T cell repertoires in COVID-19. Data came from immunoSEQ multiplex PCR; TCRdb stores just in-frame clones and leaves some out. The data show 170,000 or so clones, around 80% seen once. Sequencing was done on a sample of peripheral blood. The receptors were gathered from a middle-aged woman with COVID-19, enrolled during active disease.

V usage is TRBV6-5 and J usage is TRBJ1-2; no definite D call. The V and J ends lost 2 bases and 4 bases respectively, with 8 bases between them. Germline-derived CDR1 and CDR2 are MNHEY and SVGAGI. The CDR3 spans 13 residues. CDR3 region: CASSYEGFYGYTF. In DNA, the CDR3 is TGTGCCAGCAGTTACGAGGGTTTCTATGGCTACACCTTC.

The chain is built from TRBV12-3 or TRBV12-4 and TRBJ2-7; 7 nucleotides align to TRBD1. The CDR3 contains 13 residues. Trimming removed 6 bases from V and 2 bases from J; junction bases left unmatched: 4. CDR3 in DNA: TGTGCCAGCAGGATACAGGGGACCTACGAGCAGTACTTC. It yields the protein CASRIQGTYEQYF.

The chain has TRBV9 and TRBJ2-1; D unresolved. Germline V gene data show CDR1 as SGDLS and CDR2 as YYNGEE. With 4 bases removed from V and 3 bases from J, the gap between germline ends came to 8 bases. The length of the CDR3 is 13 residues. The CDR3 DNA reads TGTGCCAGCAGCTCGAGTGACTACAATGAGCAGTTCTTC. The encoded protein is CASSSSDYNEQFF.

The chain joins TRBV19 to TRBJ2-2; D remains unclear. The CDR3 loop spans 12 amino acids. Germline V gene data show CDR1 as LNHDA and CDR2 as SQIVND (reference sequence). V dropped 0 bases and J dropped 9 bases, with 5 bases sitting between them. The CDR3 nucleotides are TGTGCCAGTAGTATAGACAGGAGGGAGCTGTTTTTT. The encoded protein is CASSIDRRELFF.

This clone was recorded at least ten times. One junction end does not reproduce the germline sequence, and a read error may be involved. The chain recombines TRBV6-5 with TRBJ1-1; no firm D call. CDR3 length: 15 residues. The V gene's germline CDR1 is MNHEY and CDR2 SVGAGI. CDR3 amino acids: CASSLLDPVNTEAFF. CDR3 in DNA: TGTGCCAGCAGTCTCCTAGACCCGGTGAATACTGAAGCTTTCTTT.

In its sample, this clone was seen a few times. The chain joins TRBV14 to TRBJ1-5; no reliable D call. Germline CDR1 reads SGHDN; CDR2 reads FVKESK. With 5 bases removed from V and 3 bases from J, the gap between germline ends came to 14 bases. CDR3 size: 15 residues. CDR3 sequence reads: CASSDYGISNQPQHF. In DNA form, the CDR3 reads TGTGCCAGCAGCGATTACGGGATCTCCAATCAGCCCCAGCATTTT.

This clone was detected only once. The chain links TRBV4-1 to TRBJ2-1, with TRBD1 matching over 9 bases. The germline V gene encodes CDR1 MGHRA and CDR2 YSYEKL. Trimming cost V 5 bases and J 15 bases; bases outside gene matches: 11. This CDR3 has 13 amino acids. The CDR3 loop is CASSSFTGDRVFF. CDR3 coding DNA: TGCGCCAGCAGCTCTTTTACGGGGGACAGGGTGTTCTTC.

The CDR3 spells CASSLSPGQGGETQYF. CDR3 DNA sequence: TGTGCCAGCAGCTTATCGCCGGGACAGGGGGGGGAGACCCAGTACTTC. The chain employs TRBV7-6 and TRBJ2-5, with 11 nucleotides matching TRBD1. Trimming removed 2 bases from V and 5 bases from J; junction bases left unmatched: 7. CDR1 is SGHVS and CDR2 is FNYEAQ in the germline V gene. The CDR3 runs 16 residues.

The rearrangement links TRBV6-4 to TRBJ1-1, with a possible D match to TRBD1 (5 bases). V was trimmed by 6 bases and J by 1 base, leaving 9 bases between them. The V gene's germline CDR1 is MRHNA and CDR2 SNTAGT. The CDR3 runs to 13 residues. The CDR3 bases are TGTGCCAGCAGCCAAGACAGGAACACTGAAGCTTTCTTT. Protein product: CASSQDRNTEAFF.

The J gene is TRBJ2-1, the V gene TRBV5-1, with D perhaps matching TRBD2 (6 bases). Germline V gene sequence: CDR1 SGHRS, CDR2 YFSETQ. The CDR3 totals 12 residues. The V end was cut by 3 bases, the J end by 8 bases, with 9 bases between. For the CDR3, the DNA is TGCGCCAGCAGCTCGGAGGGAGATGAGCAGTTCTTC. It codes for CASSSEGDEQFF.

This chain links TRBV1 with TRBJ2-1; no check of the table's D call, TRBD2, against the DNA was made. TRBV1 is marked as a pseudogene. The CDR3 consists of 15 residues. CDR3 sequence: CTSSQDSGSTDEQFF. CDR3 nucleotide sequence: TGCACCAGCAGCCAAGATAGCGGGAGTACGGATGAGCAGTTCTTC.

The chain uses TRBV7-3 and TRBJ1-2, with D perhaps TRBD1 (5 bases). Germline CDR1 is SGHTA and CDR2 is FQGTGA. There are 14 residues in the CDR3. V was shortened by 2 bases and J by 8 bases, with 15 bases between the two germline ends. The CDR3 bases are TGTGCCAGCAGCTTATCGAATACAGGAGAGGGCTACACCTTC. Translation: CASSLSNTGEGYTF.

V usage is TRBV19 and J usage is TRBJ1-2, with 8 bases identical to TRBD1. With V trimmed by 2 bases and J by 4 bases, 0 bases remained unmatched. The CDR3 contains 13 residues. Germline V CDR1 and CDR2: LNHDA, SQIVND (reference sequence). CDR3 sequence: CASSIQGAYGYTF. DNA of the CDR3: TGTGCCAGTAGTATACAGGGGGCCTATGGCTACACCTTC.

This clone was seen once. This sample also contains other DNA sequences that code for the same CDR3. CDR3 in DNA: TGCGCCAGCAGCTTGGGGACAGTTTATGGCTACACCTTC. This codes for CASSLGTVYGYTF. V gene TRBV5-1 combines with J gene TRBJ1-2; TRBD1 is a possible D gene (6 bases). Trimming cost V 0 bases and J 5 bases, with 8 bases left between them. The germline V gene encodes CDR1 SGHRS and CDR2 YFSETQ. The CDR3 has 13 residues.

The rearrangement joins TRBV5-1 to TRBJ1-2; TRBD1 matches 9 bases. Germline V lookup: CDR1 SGHRS, CDR2 YFSETQ. Trimming removed 0 bases from V and 8 bases from J; junction bases left unmatched: 8. This CDR3 has 15 amino acids. CDR3 sequence (DNA): TGCGCCAGCAGCTTGGACAGGGGGCTGCTTAGGGGCTACACCTTC. Protein sequence: CASSLDRGLLRGYTF.

The V and J genes are TRBV10-3 and TRBJ1-5; 10 positions agree with TRBD1. The germline CDR1 and CDR2 sequences are ENHRY and SYGVKD. The length of the CDR3 is 17 residues. After removal of 3 bases from V and 7 bases from J, the junction contained 12 bases not matched to a gene. The CDR3 sequence is CAISDRGTGEVRQPQHF. DNA for the CDR3: TGTGCCATCAGTGATAGGGGGACAGGGGAAGTTAGGCAGCCCCAGCATTTT.